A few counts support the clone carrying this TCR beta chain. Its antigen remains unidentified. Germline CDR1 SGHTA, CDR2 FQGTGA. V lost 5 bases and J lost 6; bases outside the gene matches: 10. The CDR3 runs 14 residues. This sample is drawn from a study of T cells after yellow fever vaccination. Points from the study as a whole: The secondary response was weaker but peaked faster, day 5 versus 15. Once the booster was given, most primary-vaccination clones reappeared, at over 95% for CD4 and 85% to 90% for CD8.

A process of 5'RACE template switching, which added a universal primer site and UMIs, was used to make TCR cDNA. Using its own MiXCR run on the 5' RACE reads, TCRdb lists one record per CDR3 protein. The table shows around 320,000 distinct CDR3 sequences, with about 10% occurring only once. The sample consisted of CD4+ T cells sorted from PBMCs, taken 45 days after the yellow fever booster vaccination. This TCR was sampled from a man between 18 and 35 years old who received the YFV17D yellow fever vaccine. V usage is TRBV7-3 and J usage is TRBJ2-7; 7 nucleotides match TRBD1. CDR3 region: CASSIQGQVSEQYF. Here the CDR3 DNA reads TGTGCCAGCAGCATACAGGGGCAGGTCTCCGAGCAGTACTTC. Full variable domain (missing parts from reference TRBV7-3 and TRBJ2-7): GAGVSQTPSNKVTEKGKYVELRCDPISGHTALYWYRQSLGQGPEFLIYFQGTGAADDSGLPNDRFFAVRPEGSVSTLKIQRTERGDSAVYLCASSIQGQVSEQYFGPGTRLTVT.